The 12 T cell receptor beta chains listed next were all sequenced from one sample in a study of T cell repertoires in cytomegalovirus infection. TCRdb recomputed calls from the reads with MiXCR, one row per CDR3 protein. The table includes approximately 500,000 distinct CDR3 sequences, about 17% detected once. Sequencing was carried out using CD8+ T cells from PBMCs. Source of these receptors: a human donor in good health (CMV status not recorded). Some clones in this sample may be carry-over from other donors' samples.

In its sample, this clonotype was seen once. CDR3 in DNA: TGTGCCAGCAGCTTAACCCACGGGGGCCCCACTGAAGCTTTCTTT. It translates to CASSLTHGGPTEAFF. The chain combines TRBV7-9 with TRBJ1-1, with D possibly matching TRBD1 (6 bases). Per germline, CDR1 SEHNR and CDR2 FQNEAQ (reference sequence). The CDR3 length is 15 residues. V was shortened by 2 bases and J by 4 bases, with 14 bases between the two germline ends. Complete variable domain (other parts from reference TRBV7-9 and TRBJ1-1): DTGVSQNPRHKITKRGQNVTFRCDPISEHNRLYWYRQTLGQGPEFLTYFQNEAQLEKSRLLSDRFSAERPKGSFSTLEIQRTEQGDSAMYLCASSLTHGGPTEAFFGQGTRLTVV.

This clonotype was counted at least ten times. The chain employs TRBV7-9 and TRBJ2-7, with TRBD2 matching 9 bases. CDR1 and CDR2 (germline): SEHNR, FQNEAQ (reference sequence). The CDR3 length is 14 residues. The V segment lost 1 base and the J segment 6 bases; nucleotides outside the gene matches: 4. CDR3 bases: TGTGCCAGCAGCTTAGGCTCTAGCGGGATCGAGCAGTACTTC. Its translation: CASSLGSSGIEQYF.

About this clonotype itself: Being one base from a much bigger clone, this may be a read error. This chain joins TRBV7-8 and TRBJ2-3; TRBD2 aligns across 8 bases. Germline values: CDR1 SGHVS, CDR2 FQNEAQ. This CDR3 is 15 amino acids long. The CDR3 spells CASRLGSGGGDTQYF. The CDR3 nucleotides read TGTGCCAGCAGATTAGGGTCCGGGGGGGGAGATACGCAGTATTTT. The whole variable domain, remainder taken from reference TRBV7-8 and TRBJ2-3, is GAGVSQSPRYKVAKRGQDVALRCDPISGHVSLFWYQQALGQGPEFLTYFQNEAQLDKSGLPSDRFFAERPEGSVSTLKIQRTQQEDSAVYLCASRLGSGGGDTQYFGPGTRLTVL.

The genes are TRBV2 and TRBJ1-2; no clear D gene. V lost 8 bases and J lost 3, with 7 bases in between. Germline lookup yields CDR1 SNHLY and CDR2 FYNNEI. This CDR3 contains 11 residues. This CDR3 reads CASLPDYGYTF. The CDR3 DNA reads as TGTGCCAGCTTGCCGGACTATGGCTACACCTTC. Drawing the rest from reference TRBV2 and TRBJ1-2, the complete variable domain is EPEVTQTPSHQVTQMGQEVILRCVPISNHLYFYWYRQILGQKVEFLVSFYNNEISEKSEIFDDQFSVERPDGSNFTLKIRSTKLEDSAMYFCASLPDYGYTFGSGTRLTVV.

This clonotype was found many times. V usage is TRBV7-9 and J usage is TRBJ2-1, with 13 bases identical to TRBD2. Per germline, CDR1 SEHNR and CDR2 FQNEAQ (reference sequence). The CDR3 loop spans 18 amino acids. J lost 0 bases, V lost 5 bases, and 7 bases had no gene match. The CDR3 here is CASSHPGLAGSSYNEQFF. The CDR3 nucleotides read TGTGCCAGCAGCCATCCGGGACTAGCGGGAAGCTCCTACAATGAGCAGTTCTTC. Looking up the rest from reference TRBV7-9 and TRBJ2-1 gives the full variable domain: DTGVSQNPRHKITKRGQNVTFRCDPISEHNRLYWYRQTLGQGPEFLTYFQNEAQLEKSRLLSDRFSAERPKGSFSTLEIQRTEQGDSAMYLCASSHPGLAGSSYNEQFFGPGTRLTVL.

CDR3 loop: CASREEGGILMGNQPQHF. For the CDR3, the DNA is TGTGCCAGCCGCGAGGAGGGGGGGATTCTTATGGGCAATCAGCCCCAGCATTTT. The V call is TRBV6-6, the J call TRBJ1-5, with D possibly matching TRBD1 (6 bases). V was pared by 8 bases and J by 2 bases, with 25 bases between. The length of the CDR3 is 18 residues. In germline, CDR1 is MNHNY, CDR2 SVGAGI (reference sequence).

This clonotype was counted ten times or more. This chain connects TRBV7-2 to TRBJ2-3, with 9 bases aligning to TRBD2. J gave up 0 bases and V 2 bases, and 9 bases lay outside the gene matches. The germline gives CDR1 SGHTA, CDR2 FQGNSA. The CDR3 runs to 18 residues. The CDR3 loop is CASSLKLRGGLSTDTQYF. The CDR3 DNA reads as TGTGCCAGCAGCTTAAAGTTGCGGGGGGGTCTCAGCACAGATACGCAGTATTTT.

In this sample, this clonotype turned up a few times. This rearrangement joins TRBV10-2 to TRBJ1-1; D possibly corresponds to TRBD1 (5 bases). CDR1 is WSHSY and CDR2 is SAAADI in the germline V gene. This CDR3 has 13 residues. The V end lost 2 bases, the J end lost 8 bases, and 12 bases lay between the germline ends. CDR3 sequence: CASSEGGWGEAFF. The CDR3 DNA is TGCGCCAGCAGTGAGGGGGGGTGGGGAGAAGCTTTCTTT.

The rearrangement links TRBV28 to TRBJ1-5, with D hard to call. The CDR3 runs 14 residues. Trimming took 5 bases from V and 0 from J, leaving 8 bases between them. Germline loops: CDR1 MDHEN, CDR2 SYDVKM. The CDR3 DNA reads as TGTGCCAGCAGTCCGGTATCTAGCAATCAGCCCCAGCATTTT. Residues: CASSPVSSNQPQHF.

This clonotype was seen ten or more times. J is TRBJ2-3 and V is TRBV7-9; D might be TRBD1 (5 bases). Germline CDR1 reads SEHNR; CDR2 reads FQNEAQ (reference sequence). The CDR3 sequence is 17 residues long. V dropped 0 bases and J dropped 2 bases, with 15 bases sitting between them. The CDR3 sequence: CASSLATRAAHTDTQYF. The CDR3 nucleotides read TGTGCCAGCAGCTTAGCAACCAGGGCGGCACACACAGATACGCAGTATTTT. Complete variable domain (other parts from reference TRBV7-9 and TRBJ2-3): DTGVSQNPRHKITKRGQNVTFRCDPISEHNRLYWYRQTLGQGPEFLTYFQNEAQLEKSRLLSDRFSAERPKGSFSTLEIQRTEQGDSAMYLCASSLATRAAHTDTQYFGPGTRLTVL.

The chain uses TRBV30 and TRBJ2-5, with no clear D. This CDR3 has 14 residues. The germline gives CDR1 GTSNPN, CDR2 SVGIG (reference sequence). The V end was cut by 0 bases, the J end by 4 bases, with 12 bases between. CDR3 protein: CAWSVQPDSETQYF. In DNA form, the CDR3 reads TGTGCCTGGAGTGTACAGCCGGATTCAGAGACCCAGTACTTC.

This clonotype was counted at least ten times. CDR3 in DNA: TGTGCCAGCAGTTACGGACAGGGCCTCTACGAGCAGTACTTC. Its translation is CASSYGQGLYEQYF. V and J are TRBV6-6 and TRBJ2-7; 8 bases are shared with TRBD1. From germline, CDR1 is MNHNY and CDR2 SVGAGI (reference sequence). This CDR3 has 14 residues. V shed 2 bases, J shed 3 bases, and the junction held 3 bases outside the gene matches.